This TCR beta chain was recorded in a study of blood T cell repertoires in COVID-19. For the study at large: Acute-phase and convalescent COVID-19 samples originated in the United States, Italy and Spain. The cDNA or gDNA used as material had been derived from T cells, B-cell-depleted T cells, or PBMCs.

The CDR3 is 12 residues long. V gave up 2 bases and J gave up 6 bases, with 6 bases separating them. Germline CDR1 MNHEY, CDR2 SMNVEV (reference sequence). As processed by the authors: Estimation of nucleated cell counts was performed using reference gene primer amplification. Here immunoSEQ multiplex PCR was the method, and the copy in TCRdb shows in-frame clones only, minus some. V, J and clone size reflect that table, while D and trimming were determined from the DNA. Of around 180,000 clones in the sample, approximately 83% are singletons; the top ten hold about a tenth. The rearrangement uses TRBV27 and TRBJ2-3; unclear D gene. The sample comprised peripheral blood. The clonotype comes from a human donor with active or convalescent COVID-19. The donor label of this sample is uncertain. CDR3 residues: CASSLPGDTQYF. In nucleotides, the CDR3 is TGTGCCAGCAGTTTACCCGGGGATACGCAGTATTTT.